The source of this T cell receptor beta chain is a study of control samples from healthy donors and cancer patients (dated by TCRdb to about 2020). Regarding this clone: Its antigen is currently not known. There are no base qualities to consult, and no much larger clone falls within one base.

Library construction relied on the immunoSEQ multiplex PCR assay. What TCRdb holds here is the immuneACCESS table cut down to in-frame rearrangements. Part of the clones is not present; checked against another copy, under half of the missing clones reflect an unresolved V gene, and the others are unexplained. Here the sample has roughly 50,000 clones; around nine tenths occur a single time. The ten largest clones capture just under 0.8% of the sample. A distance of 9 bases separates the germline ends of V and J, which lose 1 base and 0 bases respectively. CDR3 length: 15 amino acids, cysteine to phenylalanine. Of all the DNA, just the CDR3 is kept, 45 bases in frame from base 1. CDR1 and CDR2 are read off the germline V gene (reference sequence) as MNHEY and SMNVEV.

The chain employs TRBV27 and TRBJ1-2, with no confident D gene call. Sequencing used PBMCs. The TCR was taken from a man aged 25 to 40 with colorectal cancer. The CDR3 amino acid sequence is: CASSLYGQTNYGYTF. The bases read TGTGCCAGCAGTTTATACGGGCAGACTAACTATGGCTACACCTTC.